This T cell receptor beta chain was retrieved from a study of T cells in Graves' hyperthyroidism and ophthalmopathy. Study conclusions and caveats: Ophthalmopathy, which appeared later, was predicted by the model a median roughly 6.4 months before onset.

This CDR3 region has 12 residues. The V end was cut by 6 bases, the J end by 5 bases, with 10 bases between. This clonotype was counted ten times or more. Its cognate antigen is unknown. Authors of the study amplified TCR beta CDR3 regions from RNA transcripts. Initially, a first-round RT-PCR of the TCR CDR3 employed the HTBI primer set. TCRdb re-called the multiplex PCR reads through MiXCR, storing one row per CDR3 protein. The profile shows 96,000 or so distinct CDR3 sequences, 51% of them singletons. The sequence was obtained from a woman in her thirties or forties with Graves' hyperthyroidism. The sample was blood. The chain combines TRBV12-3 or TRBV12-4 with TRBJ1-1; TRBD1 is a possible D gene (6 bases). The CDR3 sequence is CASRLDRTEAFF. Written as DNA, the CDR3 is TGTGCCAGCAGACTCGACAGGACTGAAGCTTTCTTT.